Shown below are 9 T cell receptor beta chains from a single sample sequenced in a study of Ad26.COV2.S vaccination and SARS-CoV-2 variants. Measured with immunoSEQ multiplex PCR; TCRdb has only the in-frame clones, and not every one. The sample lists about 100,000 clones; around three quarters were seen once. This material consisted of peripheral blood, taken after recovery from COVID-19. These receptors all stem from a human donor who had recovered from COVID-19.

The V call is TRBV25-1, the J call TRBJ2-3; D tentatively reads TRBD1 or TRBD2 (6 bases each). Germline lookup yields CDR1 MGHDK and CDR2 SYGVNS. The V end lost 6 bases, the J end lost 10 bases, and 26 bases lay between the germline ends. The CDR3 runs 16 residues. CDR3 region: CASSPRLGGRTSPQYF. For the CDR3, the DNA is TGTGCCAGCAGCCCGAGATTGGGGGGCAGGACTTCCCCGCAGTATTTT.

For this clone: At one end, the junction sequence differs from germline, possibly due to a read error. CDR3 region: CASILLPEGGEQFF. The CDR3 DNA reads as TGTGCCAGCATCTTATTACCAGAGGGAGGTGAGCAGTTCTTC. This chain links TRBV7-2 with TRBJ2-1, with D possibly being TRBD2 (6 bases). The CDR3 runs 14 residues. Germline V gene data show CDR1 as SGHTA and CDR2 as FQGNSA.

This chain's CDR3 is CASSQPGGGIAEAFF. The CDR3 DNA sequence: TGTGCCAGCAGTCAACCAGGGGGCGGGATCGCTGAAGCTTTCTTT. The chain carries TRBV28 and TRBJ1-1; 8 bases are shared with TRBD1. V lost 5 bases to trimming and J lost 6 bases; unmatched junction nucleotides: 11. The germline gives CDR1 MDHEN, CDR2 SYDVKM. This CDR3 is 15 amino acids long.

This chain connects TRBV7-2 to TRBJ2-3; no clear D. V was cut by 3 bases and J by 5 bases, with 9 bases left in between. Looked up from germline, CDR1 is SGHTA and CDR2 is FQGNSA. The CDR3 consists of 13 residues. The CDR3 protein is CASSFNPQDTQYF. CDR3 coding DNA: TGTGCCAGCAGCTTTAACCCGCAAGATACGCAGTATTTT.

This clone was recorded at least ten times. V usage is TRBV11-2 and J usage is TRBJ1-6, with no clear D. Germline V gene data show CDR1 as SGHAT and CDR2 as FQNNGV. CDR3 length equals 13 residues. Deletions cut 7 bases from V and 7 bases from J, with 11 bases between. The CDR3 bases are TGTGCCAGCACCCCGGGCCGAAATTCACCCCTCCACTTT. It encodes CASTPGRNSPLHF.

This clone appeared a few times. The rearrangement links TRBV6-5 to TRBJ2-5; D may correspond to TRBD1 or TRBD2 (6 bases each). Germline CDR1 is MNHEY and CDR2 is SVGAGI. CDR3 length: 14 amino acids. V dropped 6 bases and J dropped 1 base, with 12 bases sitting between them. As DNA, the CDR3 is TGTGCCAGCAGCCTTGAGGGGGGCCAAGAGACCCAGTACTTC. Its protein product is CASSLEGGQETQYF.

The rearrangement joins TRBV6-5 to TRBJ1-6; 7 bases map to TRBD1. Losses at the gene ends were 6 bases for V and 5 bases for J; bases not matched to a gene: 4. Germline loops: CDR1 MNHEY, CDR2 SVGAGI. The length of the CDR3 is 14 residues. Here the CDR3 DNA reads TGTGCCAGCAGCCGGGACAGTGATAATTCACCCCTCCACTTT. Its protein product is CASSRDSDNSPLHF.

This clone has just a few counts. The V call is TRBV20-1, the J call TRBJ1-5; a possible D gene is TRBD1 (6 bases). The CDR3 consists of 15 residues. Germline V gene sequence: CDR1 DFQATT, CDR2 SNEGSKA (reference sequence). V lost 3 bases and J 5 bases, leaving 17 bases between the germline ends. CDR3 sequence: CSASRRSGADQPQHF. DNA for the CDR3: TGCAGTGCTAGTAGGAGGTCAGGGGCGGATCAGCCCCAGCATTTT.

This clone is medium-sized in the sample. The J gene is TRBJ1-2, the V gene TRBV5-1; 9 nucleotides match TRBD1. V lost 3 bases to trimming and J lost 8 bases; unmatched junction nucleotides: 11. CDR1 and CDR2 (germline): SGHRS, YFSETQ. This CDR3 is built from 15 residues. CDR3 sequence reads: CASSSEQGALSGYTF. The CDR3 bases are TGCGCCAGCAGCTCTGAACAGGGGGCGCTTTCCGGCTACACCTTC.